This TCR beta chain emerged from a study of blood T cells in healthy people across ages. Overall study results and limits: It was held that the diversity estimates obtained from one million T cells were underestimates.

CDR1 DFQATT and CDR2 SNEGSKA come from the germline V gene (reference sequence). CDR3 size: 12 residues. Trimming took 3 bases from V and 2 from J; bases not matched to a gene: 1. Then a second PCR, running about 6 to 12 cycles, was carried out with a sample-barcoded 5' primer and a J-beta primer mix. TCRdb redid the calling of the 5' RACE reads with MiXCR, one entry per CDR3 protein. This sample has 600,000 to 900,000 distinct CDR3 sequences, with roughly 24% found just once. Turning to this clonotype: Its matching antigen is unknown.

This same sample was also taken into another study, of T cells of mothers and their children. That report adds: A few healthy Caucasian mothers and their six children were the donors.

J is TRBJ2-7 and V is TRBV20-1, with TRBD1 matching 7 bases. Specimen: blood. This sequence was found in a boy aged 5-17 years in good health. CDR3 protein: CSARTGTYEQYF. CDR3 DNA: TGCAGTGCTAGGACAGGGACCTACGAGCAGTACTTC.